Listed here are 28 T cell receptor beta chains from one sample, sequenced in a study of T cells in Graves' hyperthyroidism and ophthalmopathy. Researchers took RNA transcripts and amplified the TCR beta CDR3 regions from them. During a first-round RT-PCR of the TCR CDR3, the HTBI primer set was used. One entry per CDR3 protein, called by TCRdb with MiXCR from the multiplex PCR reads. The data show hundreds of thousands of distinct CDR3 sequences, with 14% seen just once and 9.5% to 13% held by the top ten. The sample consisted of blood. The receptor source for this set is a woman aged 18-29 years with Graves' hyperthyroidism.

The chain is built from TRBV29-1 and TRBJ2-3; D is tentatively TRBD1 or TRBD2 (6 bases each). The germline V gene encodes CDR1 SQVTM and CDR2 ANQGSEA. V lost 6 bases to trimming and J lost 5 bases, with 15 bases between them. There are 13 residues in the CDR3. CDR3 nucleotide sequence: TGCAGCGTCGGGGGCAGGGTAAGAGATACGCAGTATTTT. Encoded protein: CSVGGRVRDTQYF.

Comment on this clonotype: Without the conserved terminal phenylalanine or tryptophan, this CDR3 likely stems from a read error. The V call is TRBV7-2, the J call TRBJ2-1; D possibly corresponds to TRBD2 (7 bases). This CDR3 contains 16 residues. In germline, CDR1 is SGHTA, CDR2 FQGNSA. V lost 7 bases to trimming and J lost 4 bases, with 20 bases between them. Written as DNA, the CDR3 is TGTGCCAGCATCGAAAGGGGGGGGGGCCAGTACAATGAGCAGTTCGTC. This encodes CASIERGGGQYNEQFV.

Concerning this clonotype: One junction end does not reproduce the germline sequence, and a read error may be involved. The rearrangement uses TRBV12-3 or TRBV12-4 and TRBJ2-3; 8 nucleotides match TRBD1. This CDR3 spans 14 amino acids. The CDR3 sequence is CASSTGQGPDMQYF. For the CDR3, the DNA is TGTGCCAGCAGCACCGGACAGGGACCAGATATGCAGTATTTT.

This clonotype was seen only a few times. This chain connects TRBV28 to TRBJ2-3, with TRBD1 matching 7 bases. Germline CDR1 is MDHEN and CDR2 is SYDVKM. The CDR3 totals 12 residues. The V and J ends lost 5 bases and 11 bases, in that order; junction bases with no gene match: 7. CDR3 in DNA: TGTGCCAGCAGTCTCCTCCGGGACAGGCAGTATTTT. Translating gives CASSLLRDRQYF.

Many counts were recorded for this clonotype. The CDR3 DNA reads TGTGCCAGCAGACGAACCCCTGTTGAGGGCCTAAATCAGCCCCAGCATTTT. Amino acid sequence: CASRRTPVEGLNQPQHF. This rearrangement joins TRBV28 to TRBJ1-5; D not resolved. The CDR3 has 17 residues. Trimming stripped 6 bases from V and 4 bases from J, with 22 bases between. Germline CDR1 reads MDHEN; CDR2 reads SYDVKM.

There are many counts of this clonotype. V is TRBV13 and J is TRBJ1-2, with a tentative D call TRBD1 (6 bases). Between the trimmed V and J ends, which lost 0 bases and 2 bases, there was a span of 16 bases. Looked up from germline, CDR1 is PRHDT and CDR2 is FYEKMQ (reference sequence). The CDR3 covers 17 residues. The CDR3 DNA sequence: TGTGCCAGCAGCTTAGGCCACGGGGACACCTGGAACTATGGCTACACCTTC. It specifies CASSLGHGDTWNYGYTF.

V gene TRBV6-4 combines with J gene TRBJ2-5; unclear D gene. V dropped 3 bases and J dropped 4 bases, with 12 bases sitting between them. CDR1 is MRHNA, CDR2 SNTAGT, per germline. This CDR3 has 14 residues. In DNA, the CDR3 is TGTGCCAGCAGTGATGAAGGGATTGGAGAGACCCAGTACTTC. Amino acid sequence: CASSDEGIGETQYF.

The rearrangement uses TRBV27 and TRBJ2-2; possibly TRBD1 for D (5 bases). V was cut by 5 bases and J by 1 base, with 8 bases left in between. The CDR3 runs to 14 residues. CDR1 MNHEY and CDR2 SMNVEV come from the germline V gene (reference sequence). The CDR3 loop reads CASSIGQNTGELFF. CDR3 DNA sequence: TGTGCCAGCAGTATTGGACAGAACACCGGGGAGCTGTTTTTT.

The J gene is TRBJ1-1, the V gene TRBV7-9; 7 bases match TRBD1. CDR3 length: 14 residues. Germline assignment: CDR1 SEHNR and CDR2 FQNEAQ (reference sequence). The V and J ends lost 1 base and 8 bases, in that order; junction bases with no gene match: 7. CDR3 sequence: CASSLGPRDREAFF. As DNA, the CDR3 is TGTGCCAGCAGCTTAGGCCCCCGGGACAGAGAAGCTTTCTTT.

The V and J genes are TRBV29-1 and TRBJ2-7; no firm D call. Deletions cut 4 bases from V and 3 bases from J, with 7 bases between. The CDR3 contains 11 residues. In germline, CDR1 is SQVTM, CDR2 ANQGSEA. The CDR3 reads CSVGSGYEQYF. DNA for the CDR3: TGCAGCGTTGGATCCGGCTACGAGCAGTACTTC.

This clonotype was picked up a small number of times. The V gene is TRBV15, the J gene TRBJ1-2, with 7 bases matching TRBD1. Per germline, CDR1 LNHNV and CDR2 YYDKDF (reference sequence). The V and J ends lost 5 bases and 6 bases, in that order; junction bases with no gene match: 21. The CDR3 length is 18 residues. The CDR3 is CATSGRPRGGSLRHGYTF. The CDR3 nucleotides are TGTGCCACCAGCGGTAGACCCAGGGGGGGATCGCTCCGGCATGGCTACACCTTC.

The rearrangement joins TRBV19 to TRBJ2-4; 7 bases line up with TRBD1. J was trimmed by 8 bases and V by 6 bases; bases with no gene match: 7. This CDR3 region has 13 residues. CDR1 LNHDA and CDR2 SQIVND come from the germline V gene (reference sequence). The CDR3 region has the DNA TGTGCCAGTAGGAGACAGGGTGCGGACATTCAGTACTTC. Translation: CASRRQGADIQYF.

This clonotype came up many times. The genes are TRBV29-1 and TRBJ2-2; 9 nucleotides align to TRBD2. Unmatched junction bases numbered 10, after V lost 6 bases and J lost 5 bases. This CDR3 has 15 amino acids. Germline CDR1 reads SQVTM; CDR2 reads ANQGSEA. CDR3 nucleotides: TGCAGCGTGTCAAGGGGCGGGAGGGGGACCGGGGAGCTGTTTTTT. Residues: CSVSRGGRGTGELFF.

This clonotype was seen repeatedly, ten times or more. The CDR3 sequence: CASSPYRVSSLYEQYF. In nucleotides, the CDR3 is TGTGCCAGCAGCCCCTACAGGGTTTCAAGCCTCTACGAGCAGTACTTC. This chain connects TRBV7-3 to TRBJ2-7, with D possibly being TRBD1 (6 bases). Germline-derived CDR1 and CDR2 are SGHTA and FQGTGA. With 5 bases removed from V and 3 bases from J, the gap between germline ends came to 20 bases. This CDR3 contains 16 residues.

This clonotype has only a few counts. This sequence joins TRBV18 and TRBJ2-7; 7 bases line up with TRBD2. Losses at the gene ends were 2 bases for V and 2 bases for J; bases not matched to a gene: 6. CDR1 is KGHSH and CDR2 is LQKENI in the germline V gene. The CDR3 spans 15 residues. The CDR3 DNA is TGTGCCAGCTCACCAGTGCGGGAGAGGACCTACGAGCAGTACTTC. Translated, it gives CASSPVRERTYEQYF. Drawing the rest from reference TRBV18 and TRBJ2-7, the complete variable domain is NAGVMQNPRHLVRRRGQEARLRCSPMKGHSHVYWYRQLPEEGLKFMVYLQKENIIDESGMPKERFSAEFPKEGPSILRIQQVVRGDSAAYFCASSPVRERTYEQYFGPGTRLTVT.

V usage is TRBV24-1 and J usage is TRBJ2-3, with D uncertain. The V end lost 3 bases, the J end lost 2 bases, and 11 bases lay between the germline ends. This CDR3 is built from 15 residues. CDR1 is KGHDR and CDR2 is SFDVKD in the germline V gene. CDR3 nucleotides: TGTGCCACCAGTGATGAACGTAAACTCACAGATACGCAGTATTTT. Its protein is CATSDERKLTDTQYF.

This clonotype was detected only a few times. This chain uses TRBV4-1 with TRBJ1-2; 9 positions agree with TRBD1. The CDR3 extends over 15 amino acids. Germline loops: CDR1 MGHRA, CDR2 YSYEKL. V trimming: 4 bases; J trimming: 5 bases; junction bases outside the gene matches: 8. The CDR3 DNA follows: TGCGCCAGCAGCCGACCGGGACAGGGTTTATATGGCTACACCTTC. Residues: CASSRPGQGLYGYTF.

This clonotype was counted ten times or more. This rearrangement joins TRBV28 to TRBJ2-1; 7 bases fit TRBD2. Germline loops: CDR1 MDHEN, CDR2 SYDVKM. J was trimmed by 7 bases and V by 3 bases; bases with no gene match: 18. The CDR3 covers 18 residues. The DNA for the CDR3 is TGTGCCAGCAGTTTCGGCTCATATGCGGGAGTATTCATTAATGAGCAGTTCTTC. Amino acid sequence: CASSFGSYAGVFINEQFF.

This clonotype was recorded at least ten times. The chain combines TRBV7-2 with TRBJ1-1, with D tentatively TRBD1 (5 bases). The CDR3 loop spans 15 amino acids. V lost 6 bases and J lost 4, with 18 bases in between. Germline CDR1 SGHTA, CDR2 FQGNSA. CDR3: CASRGGGGRFTEAFF. The CDR3 DNA reads TGTGCCAGCAGGGGGGGGGGTGGCCGGTTCACTGAAGCTTTCTTT.

This clonotype occurred many times. The rearrangement links TRBV3-1 to TRBJ1-2; D not certain. The germline CDR1 and CDR2 sequences are LGHDT and YNNKEL (reference sequence). The CDR3 length is 16 residues. Between the trimmed V and J ends, which lost 0 bases and 2 bases, there was a span of 13 bases. The CDR3 region is CASSQDALQPNYGYTF. The CDR3 nucleotides read TGTGCCAGCAGCCAAGATGCCCTACAACCAAACTATGGCTACACCTTC. Drawing the rest from reference TRBV3-1 and TRBJ1-2, the complete variable domain is DTAVSQTPKYLVTQMGNDKSIKCEQNLGHDTMYWYKQDSKKFLKIMFSYNNKELIINETVPNRFSPKSPDKAHLNLHINSLELGDSAVYFCASSQDALQPNYGYTFGSGTRLTVV.

This clonotype was counted ten times or more. V and J are TRBV5-1 and TRBJ1-1, with D perhaps matching TRBD1 (5 bases). The CDR3 has 14 amino acids. The germline CDR1 and CDR2 sequences are SGHRS and YFSETQ. The ends were cut back, 6 bases at V and 1 base at J, with 13 bases in the middle. The CDR3 sequence is CASTQDNWNTEAFF. Written as DNA, the CDR3 is TGCGCCAGCACCCAGGACAATTGGAACACTGAAGCTTTCTTT. The entire variable domain, with the rest obtained from reference TRBV5-1 and TRBJ1-1, is as follows: KAGVTQTPRYLIKTRGQQVTLSCSPISGHRSVSWYQQTPGQGLQFLFEYFSETQRNKGNFPGRFSGRQFSNSRSEMNVSTLELGDSALYLCASTQDNWNTEAFFGQGTRLTVV.

A few counts support this clonotype. The V call is TRBV5-1, the J call TRBJ1-1; no firm D call. Trimming removed 4 bases at V and 10 bases at J, with 20 bases between. Germline V gene sequence: CDR1 SGHRS, CDR2 YFSETQ. The CDR3 has 14 residues. CDR3 sequence: CASSPAGPLRGAFF. In DNA form, the CDR3 reads TGCGCCAGCAGCCCGGCCGGGCCGCTTCGAGGAGCTTTCTTT.

This clonotype was seen more than once but under ten times. The chain uses TRBV19 and TRBJ2-1; TRBD2 is a possible D gene (5 bases). Trimming took 5 bases from V and 0 from J, leaving 14 bases between them. The CDR3 runs 16 residues. Germline lookup yields CDR1 LNHDA and CDR2 SQIVND (reference sequence). The CDR3 is CASSGGLLRSYNEQFF. CDR3 coding DNA: TGTGCCAGTAGTGGCGGGCTACTCCGCTCCTACAATGAGCAGTTCTTC.

This chain links TRBV6-1 with TRBJ2-5; TRBD1 or TRBD2 may be the D gene (5 bases each). Germline CDR1 reads MNHNS; CDR2 reads SASEGT. Trimming removed 6 bases from V and 4 bases from J, with 24 bases in between. CDR3 length: 17 residues. The CDR3 DNA sequence: TGTGCCAGCAGCCCAGCCCCGGGACCCAACTTGGGAGAGACCCAGTACTTC. Encoded protein: CASSPAPGPNLGETQYF.

This clonotype was seen many times. This chain connects TRBV11-2 to TRBJ2-3, with D unresolved. Germline V lookup: CDR1 SGHAT, CDR2 FQNNGV. This CDR3 has 12 amino acids. V shed 0 bases and J shed 2 bases, with 0 bases lying between them. CDR3 coding DNA: TGTGCCAGCAGCTTAGACACAGATACGCAGTATTTT. Protein product: CASSLDTDTQYF.

This clonotype showed up many times. The J gene is TRBJ2-1, the V gene TRBV3-1, with D perhaps matching TRBD1 (5 bases). The CDR3 runs to 13 residues. CDR1 and CDR2 (germline): LGHDT, YNNKEL (reference sequence). Trimming took off 1 base at V and 9 bases at J, with 10 bases between the two ends. The CDR3, as DNA: TGTGCCAGCAGCCAAGCAGGGTTGGGTGAGCAGTTCTTC. This gives the protein CASSQAGLGEQFF.

V is TRBV2 and J is TRBJ2-1, with a possible D match to TRBD2 (6 bases). Per germline, CDR1 SNHLY and CDR2 FYNNEI. V was trimmed by 8 bases and J by 14 bases, leaving 22 bases between them. The length of the CDR3 is 13 residues. CDR3 protein: CASHFRDSTREFF. The CDR3 DNA follows: TGTGCCAGCCACTTCCGGGACTCAACGAGGGAGTTCTTC.

This sequence joins TRBV27 and TRBJ2-4, with 9 bases identical to TRBD2. The CDR3 is 17 residues long. V was clipped by 0 bases and J by 5 bases; unmatched bases: 8. From germline, CDR1 is MNHEY and CDR2 SMNVEV (reference sequence). In DNA, the CDR3 is TGTGCCAGCAGTTTATCGATAGCGGGAGCTTGGGAAAACATTCAGTACTTC. Translating it yields CASSLSIAGAWENIQYF.